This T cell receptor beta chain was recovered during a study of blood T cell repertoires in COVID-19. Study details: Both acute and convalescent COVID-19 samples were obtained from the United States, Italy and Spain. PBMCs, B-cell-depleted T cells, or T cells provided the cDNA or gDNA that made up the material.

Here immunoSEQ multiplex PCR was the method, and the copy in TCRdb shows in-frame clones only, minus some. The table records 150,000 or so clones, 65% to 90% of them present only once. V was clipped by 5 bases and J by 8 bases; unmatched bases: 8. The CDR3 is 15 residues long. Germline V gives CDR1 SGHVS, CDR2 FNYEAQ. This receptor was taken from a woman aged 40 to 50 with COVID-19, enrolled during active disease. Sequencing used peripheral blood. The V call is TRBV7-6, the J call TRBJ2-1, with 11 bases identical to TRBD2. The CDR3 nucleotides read TGTGCCAGCAGCCGCACCGGGACTAGCGGAGATGAGCAGTTCTTC. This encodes CASSRTGTSGDEQFF.